The rows below give T cell receptor beta chains drawn from one sample of a study of blood T cell repertoires in COVID-19. Sequenced by immunoSEQ multiplex PCR; TCRdb stores in-frame clones only, minus some. The sample has roughly 500,000 clones, 75% to 90% seen once. The specimen sequenced was peripheral blood. The receptors stem from a man in his late teens or twenties with COVID-19, enrolled during active disease. Both conserved end residues are part of each CDR3. D genes are given only for firm matches. The size of a clone is reported for some rows only, either as once, few or many, or as a class for expanded clones.

D gene	V gene	clone size	J gene	CDR3 DNA	CDR3 protein
TRBD2	TRBV5-1	few	TRBJ2-7	TGCGCCAGCAGACCAGCGGGAATCGAGTCCTACGAGCAGTACTTC	CASRPAGIESYEQYF
TRBD1	TRBV7-8	.	TRBJ1-6	TGTGCCAGCAGCCCAGAGCCGGGACAGGGGGTTATTGGTTCACCCCTCCACTTT	CASSPEPGQGVIGSPLHF
TRBD1	TRBV5-4	.	TRBJ2-4	TGTGCCAGCAGCGGAGACGGACAGGGCTACATTCAGTACTTC	CASSGDGQGYIQYF
.	TRBV29-1	once	TRBJ1-2	TGCAGCGTTGTCCCAGGGGTATCGAACTATGGCTACACCTTC	CSVVPGVSNYGYTF
.	TRBV27	.	TRBJ2-1	TGTGCCAGCAGTTCGTCCAGGGTTACCCATGAGCAGTTCTTC	CASSSSRVTHEQFF
TRBD1	TRBV6-1	.	TRBJ2-2	TGTGCCAGCAGTGGGTACAGGGGCACCGGGGAGCTGTTTTTT	CASSGYRGTGELFF
TRBD1	TRBV29-1	.	TRBJ2-1	TGCAGCGTTGGGGCTGGGACAGGCCGGGAGCAGTTCTTC	CSVGAGTGREQFF
.	TRBV4-2	.	TRBJ1-3	TGTGCCAGCAGCTCACCGACAGCAGCTGGAAACACCATATATTTT	CASSSPTAAGNTIYF
.	TRBV6-5	.	TRBJ2-2	TGTGCCAGCAGTTACTCTCCCCGGGTGGGCACCGGGGAGCTGTTTTTT	CASSYSPRVGTGELFF
TRBD2	TRBV19	.	TRBJ2-1	TGTGCCAGTATCCCGGGACTAGCGGGAGGAACTCGATTATTCTTC	CASIPGLAGGTRLFF
.	TRBV6-1	.	TRBJ1-5	TGTGCCAGCAGTGAAGGAGTCGGGGGCAATCAGCCCCAGCATTTT	CASSEGVGGNQPQHF
.	TRBV5-6	.	TRBJ2-7	TGTGCCAGCAGCTTTCAGGGCGGCTACGAGCAGTACTTC	CASSFQGGYEQYF
TRBD1	TRBV6-5	.	TRBJ1-1	TGTGCCAGCAGTTTTCGGACAGGGAGGGAAACTGAAGCTTTCTTT	CASSFRTGRETEAFF
.	TRBV11-1	.	TRBJ2-4	TGTGCCAGCAGCTCCCCCCGCGGTGTCAAAAACATTCAGTACTTC	CASSSPRGVKNIQYF
TRBD2	TRBV2	.	TRBJ2-7	TGTGCCAGCAGGGCAGCGGGATGGGCCTACGAGCAGTACTTC	CASRAAGWAYEQYF
TRBD1	TRBV15	.	TRBJ2-7	TGTGCCACCAGCCAGTTTACAGGGGTCCCTTACGAGCAGTACTTC	CATSQFTGVPYEQYF
TRBD1	TRBV7-6	.	TRBJ2-7	TGTGCCAGCGGCGCCGACAGGGGAAAATCCTACGAGCAGTACTTC	CASGADRGKSYEQYF
.	TRBV7-6	.	TRBJ2-5	TGTGCCAGCAGCTCTCAAGAGACCCAGTACTTC	CASSSQETQYF
TRBD1	TRBV13	.	TRBJ1-5	TGTGCCAGCAGCTTGGGGACAGGGGGCAATCAGCCCCAGCATTTT	CASSLGTGGNQPQHF
.	TRBV2	.	TRBJ2-3	TGTGCCAGCAGTGCGATGGGGGCTGGCACAGATACGCAGTATTTT	CASSAMGAGTDTQYF
TRBD1	TRBV19	.	TRBJ2-3	TGTGCCAGTAGTATTTTCAAGGGGACAGGGCCCCTCCGGGGGACGCAGTATTTT	CASSIFKGTGPLRGTQYF
TRBD1	TRBV14	.	TRBJ1-2	TGTGCCAGCAGCCAGAGACAGGGGGCGCAAGGCTACACCTTC	CASSQRQGAQGYTF
.	TRBV12-2	few	TRBJ2-7	TGTGCAAGTCGCTTATGGAGTATCCGGGGACTAGCTGGCAGCTCCTACGAGCAGTACTTC	CASRLWSIRGLAGSSYEQYF
.	TRBV5-1	.	TRBJ2-2	TGCGCCAGCAACCCTTGGGGCGGGAAAAACACCGGGGAGCTGTTTTTT	CASNPWGGKNTGELFF
.	TRBV12-3/TRBV12-4	.	TRBJ1-2	TGTGCCAGCAGTTCGCCGGAGAACTATGGCTACACCTTC	CASSSPENYGYTF
.	TRBV5-1	once	TRBJ2-5	TGCGCCAGCAGCTCCGAAAACCAGCAAGAGACCCAGTACTTC	CASSSENQQETQYF
TRBD2	TRBV2	.	TRBJ2-2	TGTGCCAGCAGTGGACTAGCGAATCGGGCCGGGGAGCTGTTTTTT	CASSGLANRAGELFF
.	TRBV4-2	once	TRBJ1-6	TGTGCCAGCAGCCAAGAGAACCCGGGACTGAGCTATAATTCACCCCTCCACTTT	CASSQENPGLSYNSPLHF
.	TRBV6-1	.	TRBJ1-1	TGTGCCAGCAAGCAGGGTAACACTGAAGCTTTCTTT	CASKQGNTEAFF
.	TRBV5-5	.	TRBJ2-5	TGTGCCAGCAGCCGAGGGGAGACCCAGTACTTC	CASSRGETQYF
TRBD1	TRBV5-1	.	TRBJ2-7	TGCGCCAGCAGCTACCGGGACAGATCATCCTACGAGCAGTACTTC	CASSYRDRSSYEQYF
.	TRBV3-1/TRBV3-2	.	TRBJ1-1	TGTGCCAGCAGCCAGGGACATAGGAACACTGAAGCTTTCTTT	CASSQGHRNTEAFF
TRBD1	TRBV19	once	TRBJ1-5	TGTGCCAGTAGGACACAGGGGGCATCCGGTCAGCCCCAGCATTTT	CASRTQGASGQPQHF
TRBD2	TRBV13	once	TRBJ2-3	TGTGCCAGCAGCCTACGACTAGCGGGGGCCTCTTTCCTGGGTACGCAGTATTTT	CASSLRLAGASFLGTQYF
.	TRBV29-1	.	TRBJ2-7	TGCAGCGTTGAAGAGACGACAGTTCAGTACTTC	CSVEETTVQYF
.	TRBV2	few	TRBJ1-1	TGTGCCAGCATTATCTACCCGAACACTGAAGCTTTCTTT	CASIIYPNTEAFF
.	TRBV6-5	.	TRBJ2-5	TGTGCCAGTACAGGGAACAAGGAGACCCAGTACTTC	CASTGNKETQYF
TRBD1	TRBV19	.	TRBJ2-7	TGTGCCAGTAGTAGTACCACCTGGGGACAGGGTTACGAGCAGTACTTC	CASSSTTWGQGYEQYF
TRBD1	TRBV5-1	.	TRBJ2-7	TGCGCCAGCAGCTTGGGGACAGGAACCTACGAGCAGTACTTC	CASSLGTGTYEQYF
.	TRBV29-1	.	TRBJ2-2	TGCAGCGTTCGAGGCGTGACGAACACCGGGGAGCTGTTTTTT	CSVRGVTNTGELFF
.	TRBV6-5	.	TRBJ1-1	TGTGCCAGCCTCATTAGGGGAGGAACTGAAGCTTTCTTT	CASLIRGGTEAFF
.	TRBV5-8	few	TRBJ2-1	TGTGCCAGCAGCCCTCGTAGCGAGCAGTTCTTC	CASSPRSEQFF
TRBD1	TRBV19	.	TRBJ1-5	TGTGCCAGTAGTGTGGACAGGGGGCGAAATCAGCCCCAGCATTTT	CASSVDRGRNQPQHF
TRBD1	TRBV7-9	.	TRBJ1-6	TGTGCCAGCAGCCAAAACAGGGGCACCTATAATTCACCCCTCCACTTT	CASSQNRGTYNSPLHF
TRBD1	TRBV25-1	.	TRBJ2-1	TGTGCCAGCAGGGACCCACGACAGGGCGGTGAGCAGTTCTTC	CASRDPRQGGEQFF
TRBD2	TRBV19	.	TRBJ2-7	TGTGCCAGTAGTATAGGTAGCGGGTACGAGCAGTACTTC	CASSIGSGYEQYF
.	TRBV5-1	.	TRBJ1-1	TGCGCCAGCAGCGTCGGGACAACTGAAGCTTTCTTT	CASSVGTTEAFF
TRBD1	TRBV19	.	TRBJ2-7	TGTGCCAGTAGTAGTGGACAGGGTAGCGCCGAGCAGTACTTC	CASSSGQGSAEQYF
.	TRBV19	.	TRBJ2-7	TGTGCCAGTAGTACCGGAGCTACGGGGGCCTACGAGCAGTACTTC	CASSTGATGAYEQYF
TRBD2	TRBV11-3	.	TRBJ2-1	TGTGCCAGCACAGATAGCGGGAGGGGCCCCGAAGAGCAGTTCTTC	CASTDSGRGPEEQFF
.	TRBV19	.	TRBJ1-4	TGTGCCAGTAGTCCAGGGTGGGGAACTAATGAAAAACTGTTTTTT	CASSPGWGTNEKLFF